This T cell receptor (beta chain) was captured in a study of T cell responses to AZD1222 COVID-19 vaccine. Points from the study as a whole: After two AZD1222 doses, spike-specific TCR breadth and depth rose versus day 0. The number of AZD1222 recipients seropositive at baseline was only 6 or 7. The donors showed a predominance of white British ancestry and of females, with possible underestimation of clonal diversity. The repertoires were collected only after the peak T cell response.

CDR1 and CDR2 from the germline V gene are LGHNA and YNFKEQ. V dropped 3 bases and J dropped 3; count of bases not matched to a gene: 3. The CDR3 loop spans 16 amino acids. Repertoires were generated with immunoSEQ multiplex PCR, while TCRdb's copy carries only in-frame clones and drops some. The data contain 130,000 to 150,000 clones, about nine tenths of them singletons. Comment on this clone: The antigen is not known.

The source of this sequence is an adult in good health. The starting material was peripheral blood, obtained on day 0 of MenACWY control vaccination. V gene TRBV4-2 combines with J gene TRBJ2-1; TRBD2 matches 12 bases. Here the CDR3 reads CASSQRLAGVYNEQFF. The CDR3 coding sequence is TGTGCCAGCAGCCAGAGACTAGCGGGAGTCTACAATGAGCAGTTCTTC.